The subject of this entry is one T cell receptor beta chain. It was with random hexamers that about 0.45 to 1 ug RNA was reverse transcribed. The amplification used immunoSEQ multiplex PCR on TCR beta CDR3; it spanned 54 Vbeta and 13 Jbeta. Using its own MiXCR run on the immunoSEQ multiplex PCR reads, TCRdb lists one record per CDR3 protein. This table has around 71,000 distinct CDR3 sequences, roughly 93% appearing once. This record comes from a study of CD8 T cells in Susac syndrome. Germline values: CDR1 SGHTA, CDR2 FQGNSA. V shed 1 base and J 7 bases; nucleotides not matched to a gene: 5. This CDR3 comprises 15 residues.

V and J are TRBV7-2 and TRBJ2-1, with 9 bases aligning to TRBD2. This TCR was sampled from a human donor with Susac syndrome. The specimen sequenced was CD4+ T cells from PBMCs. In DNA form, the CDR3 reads TGTGCCAGCAGCTTAGAGCGGGGGGCCCGAAATGAGCAGTTCTTC. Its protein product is CASSLERGARNEQFF.